Listed here are 23 T cell receptor beta chains from one sample, sequenced in a study of T cell repertoires in cytomegalovirus infection. No cognate antigen is known for these TCRs. TCRdb processed the reads anew with MiXCR; each CDR3 protein has one entry. The top ten hold more than 12% of the sample, which has about 920,000 distinct CDR3 sequences, about a third seen once. This material consisted of cultured CD8+ T cells from PBMCs, taken from culture after CMV antigen stimulation. Source of these receptors: a human donor in good health (CMV status not recorded). Some clones in this sample may be carry-over from other donors' samples.

As DNA, the CDR3 is TGTGCCACCAGCAGAGATCTCGGGACAAACAATGAGCAGTTCTTC. Translating gives CATSRDLGTNNEQFF. The gene calls are TRBV15 and TRBJ2-1; D might be TRBD1 (6 bases). Germline assignment: CDR1 LNHNV and CDR2 YYDKDF (reference sequence). The germline V and J ends were trimmed by 0 bases and 5 bases, with 11 bases remaining between them. CDR3 length equals 15 residues.

The sample holds a few counts of this clonotype. The V and J genes are TRBV11-1 and TRBJ1-1, with TRBD1 as a possible D gene (5 bases). Germline CDR1 and CDR2: SGHAT and FQDESV (reference sequence). With 5 bases removed from V and 0 bases from J, the gap between germline ends came to 16 bases. The CDR3 contains 16 residues. The CDR3 here is CASSPAPRGLNTEAFF. The CDR3 nucleotides read TGTGCCAGCAGCCCAGCACCCCGGGGCCTGAACACTGAAGCTTTCTTT.

There are a few counts of this clonotype. The rearrangement uses TRBV6-6 and TRBJ1-1, with unresolved D. Germline CDR1 and CDR2: MNHNY and SVGAGI (reference sequence). The CDR3 consists of 14 residues. Trimming stripped 2 bases from V and 2 bases from J, with 9 bases between. The CDR3 loop reads CASSYNTLNTEAFF. The CDR3 nucleotides read TGTGCCAGCAGTTACAATACCTTAAACACTGAAGCTTTCTTT.

The CDR3 loop is CASSLAPQGRNGYTF. Here the CDR3 DNA reads TGTGCCAGCAGCTTGGCCCCCCAGGGGAGAAATGGCTACACCTTC. The chain recombines TRBV5-6 with TRBJ1-2; the D gene is possibly TRBD1 (6 bases). Germline CDR1 reads SGHDT; CDR2 reads YYEEEE. The CDR3 is 15 amino acids. Deletions cut 0 bases from V and 6 bases from J, with 15 bases between.

The chain carries TRBV5-4 and TRBJ1-6; no definite D call. Trimming shortened V by 9 bases and J by 6 bases, and 13 bases separated the two germline ends. CDR3 length equals 13 residues. Germline V lookup: CDR1 SGHNT, CDR2 YYREEE (reference sequence). The chain's CDR3 is CATGIKLNSPLHF. As DNA, the CDR3 is TGTGCCACCGGAATTAAGCTTAATTCACCCCTCCACTTT.

This clonotype was seen only a few times. The V call is TRBV5-1, the J call TRBJ2-1, with no clear D. The ends were cut back, 1 base at V and 1 base at J, with 9 bases in the middle. Germline assignment: CDR1 SGHRS and CDR2 YFSETQ. The CDR3 runs 15 residues. The CDR3 sequence is CASSLKSPSYNEQFF. In DNA form, the CDR3 reads TGCGCCAGCAGCTTGAAGTCTCCTTCCTACAATGAGCAGTTCTTC.

This clonotype was detected a few times. The V and J genes are TRBV12-3 or TRBV12-4 and TRBJ1-2, with 10 bases fitting TRBD1. Trimming at V came to 6 bases and at J to 4 bases, leaving 8 bases not matched to a gene. The CDR3 consists of 15 residues. The CDR3 loop reads CASRWTGGTFYGYTF. The CDR3, as DNA: TGTGCCAGCAGGTGGACAGGGGGAACTTTCTATGGCTACACCTTC.

This rearrangement joins TRBV7-9 to TRBJ2-3; maybe TRBD2 (6 bases). Germline V gene sequence: CDR1 SEHNR, CDR2 FQNEAQ (reference sequence). Trimming removed 5 bases from V and 0 bases from J, with 18 bases in between. This CDR3 is built from 17 residues. Here the CDR3 DNA reads TGTGCCAGCAGCCTACCCCCCCAGCTAGCGAGCACAGATACGCAGTATTTT. It specifies CASSLPPQLASTDTQYF.

This clonotype was counted a few times. The J gene is TRBJ1-4, the V gene TRBV20-1; D uncertain. Looked up from germline, CDR1 is DFQATT and CDR2 is SNEGSKA (reference sequence). The CDR3 runs to 12 residues. V gave up 3 bases and J gave up 6 bases, with 8 bases separating them. CDR3 residues: CSASRWDEKLFF. CDR3 nucleotide sequence: TGCAGTGCTAGCAGGTGGGATGAAAAACTGTTTTTT.

This clonotype showed up just a few times. V usage is TRBV29-1 and J usage is TRBJ1-2, with D perhaps TRBD1 (6 bases). Trimming took off 3 bases at V and 4 bases at J, with 18 bases between the two ends. CDR1 and CDR2 (germline): SQVTM, ANQGSEA. This CDR3 is built from 15 residues. Here the CDR3 reads CSVDPSGGPGYGYTF. The CDR3 bases are TGCAGCGTTGATCCCAGCGGGGGGCCGGGCTATGGCTACACCTTC. Looking up the rest from reference TRBV29-1 and TRBJ1-2 gives the full variable domain: SAVISQKPSRDICQRGTSLTIQCQVDSQVTMMFWYRQQPGQSLTLIATANQGSEATYESGFVIDKFPISRPNLTFSTLTVSNMSPEDSSIYLCSVDPSGGPGYGYTFGSGTRLTVV.

The genes are TRBV11-2 and TRBJ1-5, with D perhaps TRBD1 (6 bases). CDR1 and CDR2 from the germline V gene are SGHAT and FQNNGV. The CDR3 covers 15 residues. Trimming took off 0 bases at V and 2 bases at J, with 8 bases between the two ends. The DNA for the CDR3 is TGTGCCAGCAGCTTAGATGGGGGCCGCAATCAGCCCCAGCATTTT. Translated, it gives CASSLDGGRNQPQHF.

This clonotype was observed at least ten times. This chain uses TRBV7-8 with TRBJ2-1; D remains unclear. V was clipped by 1 base and J by 5 bases, with 12 bases between them. This CDR3 region has 15 residues. Germline V gene data show CDR1 as SGHVS and CDR2 as FQNEAQ. The CDR3 region has the DNA TGTGCCAGCAGCTTAGTTAGAGCAGTCCACAATGAGCAGTTCTTC. Translation gives CASSLVRAVHNEQFF. Looking up the rest from reference TRBV7-8 and TRBJ2-1 gives the full variable domain: GAGVSQSPRYKVAKRGQDVALRCDPISGHVSLFWYQQALGQGPEFLTYFQNEAQLDKSGLPSDRFFAERPEGSVSTLKIQRTQQEDSAVYLCASSLVRAVHNEQFFGPGTRLTVL.

The chain links TRBV24-1 to TRBJ2-1, with 7 nucleotides matching TRBD1. J was trimmed by 0 bases and V by 5 bases; bases with no gene match: 9. The CDR3 is 17 amino acids. Germline CDR1 and CDR2: KGHDR and SFDVKD. The CDR3 spells CATSGKQGLSSYNEQFF. In nucleotides, the CDR3 is TGTGCCACCAGTGGCAAACAGGGGCTTAGCTCCTACAATGAGCAGTTCTTC.

The chain carries TRBV4-2 and TRBJ2-2; a possible D gene is TRBD1 (7 bases). Trimming pared 0 bases from V and 5 bases from J, leaving 16 bases between. Germline assignment: CDR1 LGHNA and CDR2 YNFKEQ. This CDR3 spans 17 amino acids. The CDR3 bases are TGTGCCAGCAGCCAAGATCTTGCAGGGGGGTATACCGGGGAGCTGTTTTTT. This sequence encodes CASSQDLAGGYTGELFF.

The genes are TRBV27 and TRBJ1-2; TRBD1 is a possible D gene (5 bases). The CDR3 is 14 amino acids. The V end lost 5 bases, the J end lost 4 bases, and 14 bases lay between the germline ends. Germline CDR1 and CDR2: MNHEY and SMNVEV (reference sequence). The CDR3 is CASSPGGASYGYTF. The CDR3, as DNA: TGTGCCAGCAGTCCTGGCGGGGCCAGCTATGGCTACACCTTC.

This clonotype was seen only a few times. V gene TRBV12-3 or TRBV12-4 combines with J gene TRBJ1-2; D unclear. The V end lost 5 bases, the J end lost 4 bases, and 14 bases lay between the germline ends. There are 14 residues in the CDR3. CDR3 sequence (DNA): TGTGCCAGCAGTCCTACTCTTGTGGGCTATGGCTACACCTTC. This codes for CASSPTLVGYGYTF.

This clonotype was seen repeatedly, ten times or more. The chain couples TRBV7-2 to TRBJ2-1; D ambiguous. V was pared by 1 base and J by 1 base, with 11 bases between. Germline V gene lookup returns CDR1 SGHTA and CDR2 FQGNSA. The CDR3 totals 16 residues. In DNA form, the CDR3 reads TGTGCCAGCAGCTTAGGGGTAGTCAGTTCCTACAATGAGCAGTTCTTC. This sequence encodes CASSLGVVSSYNEQFF. The whole variable domain, remainder taken from reference TRBV7-2 and TRBJ2-1, is GAGVSQSPSNKVTEKGKDVELRCDPISGHTALYWYRQSLGQGLEFLIYFQGNSAPDKSGLPSDRFSAERTGGSVSTLTIQRTQQEDSAVYLCASSLGVVSSYNEQFFGPGTRLTVL.

A few counts support this clonotype. The chain links TRBV6-5 to TRBJ1-6, with a tentative D call TRBD1 (5 bases). Germline assignment: CDR1 MNHEY and CDR2 SVGAGI. Trimming pared 0 bases from V and 9 bases from J, leaving 15 bases between. CDR3 length: 16 amino acids. The chain's CDR3 is CASSYSAGMPPSPLHF. The DNA for the CDR3 is TGTGCCAGCAGTTACTCGGCAGGGATGCCTCCTTCACCCCTCCACTTT.

The chain links TRBV4-1 to TRBJ2-1; D possibly corresponds to TRBD1 (5 bases). The V gene's germline CDR1 is MGHRA and CDR2 YSYEKL. Trimming removed 0 bases from V and 0 bases from J, with 12 bases in between. The CDR3 runs to 17 residues. The CDR3 protein is CASSQEGVVSSYNEQFF. The CDR3 DNA follows: TGCGCCAGCAGCCAAGAAGGGGTGGTTAGCTCCTACAATGAGCAGTTCTTC.

The rearrangement uses TRBV20-1 and TRBJ1-5; 9 bases map to TRBD1. CDR1 and CDR2 from the germline V gene are DFQATT and SNEGSKA (reference sequence). The CDR3 spans 15 residues. V shed 3 bases, J shed 6 bases, and the junction held 9 bases outside the gene matches. CDR3 nucleotides: TGCAGTGCTAGGCCTAGGGGGACAGGGAGTCAGCCCCAGCATTTT. Protein: CSARPRGTGSQPQHF.

As regards this clonotype: Compared with germline, one end of the junction differs, possibly owing to a read error. V is TRBV4-3 and J is TRBJ2-2; D is uncertain. Germline V gene data show CDR1 as LGHNA and CDR2 as YSLEER. The CDR3 extends over 16 amino acids. The CDR3 spells CAGSQDHAANTGELFF. In DNA form, the CDR3 reads TGCGCCGGCAGCCAAGATCACGCAGCCAACACCGGGGAGCTGTTTTTT.

The rearrangement links TRBV7-3 to TRBJ2-5; the match to TRBD2 covers 8 bases. The ends lost 1 base at V and 0 bases at J; junction bases unmatched: 4. The CDR3 totals 16 residues. Germline V gene sequence: CDR1 SGHTA, CDR2 FQGTGA. CDR3 loop: CASSLMSGGDQETQYF. DNA for the CDR3: TGTGCCAGCAGCTTAATGAGCGGGGGAGACCAAGAGACCCAGTACTTC.

V gene TRBV6-6 combines with J gene TRBJ1-1; possibly TRBD1 for D (5 bases). The CDR3 runs to 12 residues. V was cut by 6 bases and J by 6 bases, with 11 bases left in between. CDR1 and CDR2 from the germline V gene are MNHNY and SVGAGI (reference sequence). The DNA for the CDR3 is TGTGCCAGCAGACCCCAGGGTTCTGAAGCTTTCTTT. It translates to CASRPQGSEAFF.